This T cell receptor beta chain was obtained from a study of OX40 agonist ivuxolimab in advanced cancers. General observations from the study: The investigators did not determine what antigen specificity the expanded peripheral T cells had. The CD4+ and CD8+ T cells in the blood had expanded clonally by week 6 at 0.1 to 3.0 mg/kg. Relative to CD4+ cells, CD8+ T cells on average had more expanded clones.

This clone appeared a single time. Its matching antigen is unknown. Data came from immunoSEQ multiplex PCR; TCRdb stores just in-frame clones and leaves some out. The sample has roughly 70,000 clones; 85% to 90% are singletons. Patients were ruled out by autoimmune disease history or systemic immunosuppression. Per germline, CDR1 MNHNS and CDR2 SASEGT. The CDR3 spans 16 residues. The ends were cut back, 0 bases at V and 2 bases at J, with 14 bases in the middle. The genes are TRBV6-1 and TRBJ2-7; D call uncertain. The sequenced sample was CD4+ or CD8+ T cells sorted from blood, obtained in a trial of the OX40 agonist ivuxolimab. This clonotype originated in an adult with an advanced solid tumor such as melanoma, head and neck, liver or kidney cancer. CDR3 DNA sequence: TGTGCCAGCAGTGAAGCAGGCTCTAGATTAACCTACGAGCAGTACTTC. It encodes CASSEAGSRLTYEQYF.